Below, 16 T cell receptor beta chains from the same sample are listed, as sequenced in a study of TIL therapy for anti-PD-1-resistant metastatic lung cancer. This sample's time point: pre-treatment sample, taken before nivolumab and TIL therapy. The libraries were made with immunoSEQ v3. Clones were read by immunoSEQ multiplex PCR, and TCRdb kept only the in-frame ones, dropping some. The sample lists approximately 50,000 clones, 75% to 85% seen once, with about 2.7% in the top ten. The sequencing used blood, collected at baseline. These receptors originate from a person between 30 and 79 years old with non-small cell lung cancer.

The chain combines TRBV6-2 or TRBV6-3 with TRBJ2-7, with 7 bases aligning to TRBD2. CDR1 and CDR2 (germline): MNHEY, SVGEGT. There are 13 residues in the CDR3. V gave up 1 base and J gave up 3 bases; unmatched junction bases: 0. The chain's CDR3 is CASSYWEGYEQYF. CDR3 DNA: TGTGCCAGCAGTTACTGGGAGGGCTACGAGCAGTACTTC.

This clone occurred a few times. This rearrangement joins TRBV12-3 or TRBV12-4 to TRBJ2-3; no reliable D call. The CDR3 covers 12 residues. Trimming left V 5 bases short and J 1 base short, with 4 bases between. The CDR3, as DNA: TGTGCCAGCAGTCGAGGCACAGATACGCAGTATTTT. It encodes CASSRGTDTQYF.

J is TRBJ1-3 and V is TRBV27, with D unresolved. V gave up 11 bases and J gave up 0 bases, with 14 bases separating them. The V gene's germline CDR1 is MNHEY and CDR2 SMNVEV (reference sequence). The CDR3 contains 14 residues. CDR3 amino acids: CALGKGFSGNTIYF. In DNA form, the CDR3 reads TGTGCCTTAGGCAAGGGTTTCTCTGGAAACACCATATATTTT.

Only one count was recorded for this clone. The chain has TRBV11-2 and TRBJ2-6; D gene uncertain. The germline V and J ends were trimmed by 5 bases and 0 bases, with 17 bases remaining between them. The CDR3 runs to 18 residues. Germline-derived CDR1 and CDR2 are SGHAT and FQNNGV. In DNA form, the CDR3 reads TGTGCCAGCAGCCTATCAGTCGGTCCCTACTCTGGGGCCAACGTCCTGACTTTC. Protein product: CASSLSVGPYSGANVLTF.

The rearrangement uses TRBV5-1 and TRBJ1-1; no firm D call. The germline gives CDR1 SGHRS, CDR2 YFSETQ. Between the trimmed V and J ends, which lost 7 bases and 5 bases, there was a span of 15 bases. The CDR3 spans 13 residues. CDR3 residues: CASAQSLGTEAFF. For the CDR3, the DNA is TGCGCCAGCGCACAGAGTCTGGGGACTGAAGCTTTCTTT.

The chain employs TRBV11-1 and TRBJ1-1; unclear D gene. Germline V lookup: CDR1 SGHAT, CDR2 FQDESV (reference sequence). This CDR3 has 12 residues. The CDR3 loop reads CVVGGLGTEAFF. The CDR3, as DNA: TGTGTAGTTGGCGGGTTAGGCACTGAAGCTTTCTTT.

The V call is TRBV18, the J call TRBJ2-3; D uncertain. V was cut by 3 bases and J by 2 bases, with 12 bases left in between. Germline CDR1 reads KGHSH; CDR2 reads LQKENI. There are 15 residues in the CDR3. The CDR3 spells CASSPVLAITDTQYF. DNA for the CDR3: TGTGCCAGCTCACCGGTCCTGGCCATCACAGATACGCAGTATTTT.

This clone was seen a few times. The genes are TRBV7-2 and TRBJ2-2, with 8 bases aligning to TRBD1. Germline V gene lookup returns CDR1 SGHTA and CDR2 FQGNSA. After removal of 5 bases from V and 3 bases from J, the junction contained 5 bases not matched to a gene. This CDR3 comprises 15 residues. The CDR3 region has the DNA TGTGCCAGCAGCGTAAGGACAGGGCACACCGGGGAGCTGTTTTTT. Amino acid sequence: CASSVRTGHTGELFF. Variable domain in full (rest from reference TRBV7-2 and TRBJ2-2): GAGVSQSPSNKVTEKGKDVELRCDPISGHTALYWYRQSLGQGLEFLIYFQGNSAPDKSGLPSDRFSAERTGGSVSTLTIQRTQQEDSAVYLCASSVRTGHTGELFFGEGSRLTVL.

V is TRBV28 and J is TRBJ1-2; D not certain. The CDR3 totals 13 residues. Germline V gene sequence: CDR1 MDHEN, CDR2 SYDVKM. Trimming took 5 bases from V and 4 from J, leaving 11 bases between them. The CDR3 reads CASSVPATYGYTF. The CDR3 coding sequence is TGTGCCAGCAGTGTCCCAGCAACCTATGGCTACACCTTC.

V usage is TRBV6-6 and J usage is TRBJ1-6; D remains ambiguous. V lost 6 bases, J lost 8 bases, and 5 bases lay in between. Germline CDR1 reads MNHNY; CDR2 reads SVGAGI (reference sequence). The CDR3 contains 11 residues. This CDR3 reads CASRADSPLHF. The CDR3 DNA reads as TGTGCCAGCAGAGCAGATTCACCCCTCCACTTT.

The rearrangement links TRBV30 to TRBJ2-7, with 7 bases lining up with TRBD1. This CDR3 has 13 amino acids. Germline V gene sequence: CDR1 GTSNPN, CDR2 SVGIG (reference sequence). V lost 3 bases and J lost 3; bases outside the gene matches: 5. CDR3 bases: TGTGCCTGGAGGGGGGACAGTGGCTACGAGCAGTACTTC. Translating gives CAWRGDSGYEQYF.

The chain carries TRBV27 and TRBJ2-4; 12 nucleotides agree with TRBD2. CDR3 length: 16 amino acids. V shed 5 bases and J 6 bases; nucleotides not matched to a gene: 8. Germline CDR1 and CDR2: MNHEY and SMNVEV (reference sequence). The CDR3 loop is CASSVRLAGGRNIQYF. DNA for the CDR3: TGTGCCAGCAGTGTCCGTCTAGCGGGGGGGCGAAACATTCAGTACTTC.

The chain recombines TRBV27 with TRBJ1-2; D might be TRBD1 (6 bases). There are 12 residues in the CDR3. Germline CDR1 MNHEY, CDR2 SMNVEV (reference sequence). V shed 10 bases and J shed 3 bases, with 12 bases lying between them. CDR3 in DNA: TGTGCCAACAGGGACCCTTACTATGGCTACACCTTC. As protein: CANRDPYYGYTF.

The chain couples TRBV30 to TRBJ1-4; D unclear. Germline V CDR1 and CDR2: GTSNPN, SVGIG (reference sequence). The CDR3 covers 15 residues. V shed 2 bases and J shed 0 bases, with 10 bases lying between them. The CDR3: CAWSLGGATNEKLFF. DNA of the CDR3: TGTGCCTGGAGTTTGGGAGGAGCAACTAATGAAAAACTGTTTTTT.

The V call is TRBV5-8, the J call TRBJ2-5, with 8 positions matching TRBD1. Germline CDR1 reads SGHTS; CDR2 reads YDEGEE. Trimming cost V 1 base and J 4 bases; bases outside gene matches: 3. The CDR3 sequence is 14 residues long. For the CDR3, the DNA is TGTGCCAGCAGCTTGAGGACAGGGTCAGAGACCCAGTACTTC. Translation: CASSLRTGSETQYF.

The gene calls are TRBV7-2 and TRBJ1-1, with TRBD1 matching 9 bases. From germline, CDR1 is SGHTA and CDR2 FQGNSA. CDR3 size: 16 residues. V lost 4 bases and J lost 6; bases outside the gene matches: 12. CDR3 coding DNA: TGTGCCAGCAGCTCCACCCCCTCCACAGGGGGCTCTGAAGCTTTCTTT. This translates into CASSSTPSTGGSEAFF.